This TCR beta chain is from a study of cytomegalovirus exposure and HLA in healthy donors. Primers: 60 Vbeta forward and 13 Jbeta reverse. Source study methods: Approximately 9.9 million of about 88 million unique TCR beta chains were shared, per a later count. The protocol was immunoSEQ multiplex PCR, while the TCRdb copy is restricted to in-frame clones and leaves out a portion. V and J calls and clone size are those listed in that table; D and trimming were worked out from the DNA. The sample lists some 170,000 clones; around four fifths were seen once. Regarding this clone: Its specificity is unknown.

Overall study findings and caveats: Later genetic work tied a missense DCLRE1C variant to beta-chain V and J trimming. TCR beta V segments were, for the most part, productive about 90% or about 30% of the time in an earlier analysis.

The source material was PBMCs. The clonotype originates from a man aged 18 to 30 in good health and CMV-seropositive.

The CDR3 sequence is CASSLTGVLYF. Here the CDR3 DNA reads TGTGCCAGCAGCTTAACAGGGGTCCTGTACTTC. V gene TRBV11-2 combines with J gene TRBJ2-7; 7 positions match TRBD1. The length of the CDR3 is 11 residues. Germline CDR1 is SGHAT and CDR2 is FQNNGV. The trim removed 2 bases at V and 12 bases at J, leaving 4 bases unmatched. Looking up the rest from reference TRBV11-2 and TRBJ2-7 gives the full variable domain: EAGVAQSPRYKIIEKRQSVAFWCNPISGHATLYWYQQILGQGPKLLIQFQNNGVVDDSQLPKDRFSAERLKGVDSTLKIQPAKLEDSAVYLCASSLTGVLYFGPGTRLTVT.